These 27 T cell receptor beta chains originate from one sample sequenced in a study of blood T cell repertoires in COVID-19. TCRdb's table, derived via immunoSEQ multiplex PCR, lists solely in-frame clones and lacks some. Here the sample spans 230,000 or so clones, approximately 84% being singletons. The sample taken for sequencing was PBMCs or T cells enriched from blood (not recorded which). Receptors were obtained from a woman aged 45-65 years who had been exposed to COVID-19.

The rearrangement links TRBV28 to TRBJ2-2; the match to TRBD2 covers 8 bases. Trimming cost V 5 bases and J 4 bases; bases outside gene matches: 6. Germline values: CDR1 MDHEN, CDR2 SYDVKM. The CDR3 contains 15 residues. CDR3 DNA sequence: TGTGCCAGCAGTCTCCGGGGGGGCGGCACCGGGGAGCTGTTTTTT. Translation gives CASSLRGGGTGELFF. The full variable domain, in which reference TRBV28 and TRBJ2-2 provide the parts outside the CDR3, is DVKVTQSSRYLVKRTGEKVFLECVQDMDHENMFWYRQDPGLGLRLIYFSYDVKMKEKGDIPEGYSVSREKKERFSLILESASTNQTSMYLCASSLRGGGTGELFFGEGSRLTVL.

The rearrangement uses TRBV10-1 and TRBJ2-1; the D gene is possibly TRBD2 (6 bases). Germline loops: CDR1 WNHNN, CDR2 SYGVQD (reference sequence). There are 16 residues in the CDR3. Trimming removed 4 bases from V and 0 bases from J, with 13 bases in between. This CDR3 reads CASSVGDGSSYNEQFF. CDR3 nucleotide sequence: TGCGCCAGCAGTGTGGGGGACGGGAGCTCCTACAATGAGCAGTTCTTC.

This chain links TRBV5-1 with TRBJ1-1, with 9 bases that match TRBD1. Germline lookup yields CDR1 SGHRS and CDR2 YFSETQ. With V trimmed by 2 bases and J by 1 base, 3 bases remained unmatched. The CDR3 spans 15 residues. CDR3 coding DNA: TGCGCCAGCAGCTTACAGGGGGCGCGGAACACTGAAGCTTTCTTT. This encodes CASSLQGARNTEAFF. The variable domain in full, with the rest retrieved from reference TRBV5-1 and TRBJ1-1, is KAGVTQTPRYLIKTRGQQVTLSCSPISGHRSVSWYQQTPGQGLQFLFEYFSETQRNKGNFPGRFSGRQFSNSRSEMNVSTLELGDSALYLCASSLQGARNTEAFFGQGTRLTVV.

The chain employs TRBV5-4 and TRBJ1-2; TRBD1 matches at 10 bases. The CDR3 sequence is 14 residues long. Per germline, CDR1 SGHNT and CDR2 YYREEE (reference sequence). The V gene end was trimmed by 3 bases and the J gene end by 8 bases; junction bases not matched to a gene: 7. The CDR3 DNA reads as TGTGCCAGCAGCTGGACAGGGGGGTTTGACGGCTACACCTTC. As protein: CASSWTGGFDGYTF.

This chain links TRBV15 with TRBJ1-2; TRBD1 matches at 8 bases. J gave up 2 bases and V 5 bases, and 4 bases lay outside the gene matches. CDR1 and CDR2 from the germline V gene are LNHNV and YYDKDF (reference sequence). This CDR3 has 14 residues. CDR3 coding DNA: TGTGCCACCAGCGTGCGGGACAGGAACTATGGCTACACCTTC. Its protein product is CATSVRDRNYGYTF.

The gene calls are TRBV2 and TRBJ1-5, with D unresolved. The CDR3 is 13 residues long. With 11 bases removed from V and 5 bases from J, the gap between germline ends came to 16 bases. Germline values: CDR1 SNHLY, CDR2 FYNNEI. CDR3 DNA: TGTGCCTATACGAAAGAGGCCCATCAGCCCCAGCATTTT. Its translation: CAYTKEAHQPQHF.

The chain carries TRBV7-8 and TRBJ1-2, with D unclear. Germline CDR1 reads SGHVS; CDR2 reads FQNEAQ. The V end lost 5 bases, the J end lost 6 bases, and 13 bases lay between the germline ends. This CDR3 contains 13 residues. Here the CDR3 DNA reads TGTGCCAGCAGCCTCGGAAGAGGGAATGGCTACACCTTC. Translation gives CASSLGRGNGYTF.

The V gene is TRBV5-4, the J gene TRBJ2-6, with TRBD1 matching over 9 bases. V lost 3 bases and J lost 4; bases outside the gene matches: 8. The CDR3 is made up of 17 amino acids. The V gene's germline CDR1 is SGHNT and CDR2 YYREEE (reference sequence). The CDR3 DNA follows: TGTGCCAGCAGCTCACAGGGGGCAGGTTCCGGGGCCAACGTCCTGACTTTC. It is translated as CASSSQGAGSGANVLTF.

This rearrangement joins TRBV25-1 to TRBJ2-7, with D tentatively TRBD2 (5 bases). Germline CDR1 MGHDK, CDR2 SYGVNS. V was shortened by 6 bases and J by 4 bases, with 13 bases between the two germline ends. The CDR3 has 13 residues. The CDR3 sequence is CASSNERGYEQYF. CDR3 coding DNA: TGTGCCAGCAGCAACGAAAGAGGGTACGAGCAGTACTTC.

This chain links TRBV9 with TRBJ1-2; TRBD1 aligns across 9 bases. The V and J ends lost 4 bases and 4 bases, in that order; junction bases with no gene match: 8. There are 15 residues in the CDR3. CDR1 is SGDLS, CDR2 YYNGEE, per germline. CDR3 sequence (DNA): TGTGCCAGCAGCCCTGCCAGGACAGGGGCCTATGGCTACACCTTC. Protein: CASSPARTGAYGYTF.

This sequence joins TRBV5-6 and TRBJ2-2; 7 nucleotides line up with TRBD1. In germline, CDR1 is SGHDT, CDR2 YYEEEE. Germline trimming cut 3 bases from V and 1 base from J; bases unmatched to any gene: 6. This CDR3 is built from 16 residues. The CDR3 DNA reads TGTGCCAGCAGCTCAACGGACAGGCAGAACACCGGGGAGCTGTTTTTT. Protein sequence: CASSSTDRQNTGELFF.

This chain links TRBV2 with TRBJ1-2; D gene unclear. The CDR3 totals 13 residues. Germline-derived CDR1 and CDR2 are SNHLY and FYNNEI. The V and J ends lost 7 bases and 4 bases respectively, with 13 bases between them. CDR3 in DNA: TGTGCCAGCATCGGGGATATTGGCTATGGCTACACCTTC. Translating it yields CASIGDIGYGYTF.

The chain has TRBV7-8 and TRBJ1-1, with D unresolved. Trimming took 7 bases from V and 11 from J, leaving 20 bases between them. There are 13 residues in the CDR3. Germline V CDR1 and CDR2: SGHVS, FQNEAQ. Here the CDR3 DNA reads TGTGCCAGCACCATCTTATCTGGGGTAGCGGCTTTCTTT. Translating it yields CASTILSGVAAFF.

Here the CDR3 reads CASSPLLSGPEAFF. For the CDR3, the DNA is TGTGCCAGCAGTCCTTTATTGTCTGGGCCTGAAGCTTTCTTT. The genes are TRBV6-5 and TRBJ1-1; D is uncertain. CDR1 MNHEY and CDR2 SVGAGI come from the germline V gene. The CDR3 consists of 14 residues. Deletions cut 5 bases from V and 6 bases from J, with 16 bases between.

This clone was seen just once. This chain joins TRBV10-2 and TRBJ2-4; D is possibly TRBD1 (6 bases). The V and J ends lost 5 bases and 8 bases respectively, with 13 bases between them. Germline V lookup: CDR1 WSHSY, CDR2 SAAADI. The CDR3 sequence is 13 residues long. This CDR3 is CASSPGAGDIQYF. The CDR3 nucleotides read TGCGCCAGCAGTCCAGGGGCTGGGGACATTCAGTACTTC.

CDR3 in DNA: TGTGCCGTCGCGACAGGAGGCAGACAGTACTTC. Translation: CAVATGGRQYF. The V call is TRBV6-5, the J call TRBJ2-5, with D maybe TRBD1 (6 bases). The V and J ends lost 11 bases and 11 bases respectively, with 18 bases between them. CDR3 size: 11 residues. Germline V gives CDR1 MNHEY, CDR2 SVGAGI.

V is TRBV7-8 and J is TRBJ2-3, with 12 bases lining up with TRBD2. The CDR3 totals 18 residues. The germline V gene has CDR1 SGHVS and CDR2 FQNEAQ. The junction had 10 bases not matched to a gene; V was cut back by 5 bases and J by 1 base. CDR3 region: CASSPRLAGAGGTDTQYF. In nucleotides, the CDR3 is TGTGCCAGCAGCCCCCGACTAGCGGGGGCGGGAGGCACAGATACGCAGTATTTT.

This chain links TRBV27 with TRBJ2-5; 7 positions match TRBD2. The CDR3 is 14 amino acids. Germline assignment: CDR1 MNHEY and CDR2 SMNVEV (reference sequence). V shed 4 bases, J shed 2 bases, and the junction held 4 bases outside the gene matches. The CDR3 DNA follows: TGTGCCAGCAGTTCAGCGGGGAGGCAAGAGACCCAGTACTTC. Its translation: CASSSAGRQETQYF.

The genes are TRBV19 and TRBJ2-6; possible D gene TRBD2, 7 bases. V was trimmed by 2 bases and J by 3 bases, leaving 14 bases between them. The CDR3 is 17 amino acids. The V gene's germline CDR1 is LNHDA and CDR2 SQIVND (reference sequence). The CDR3 region has the DNA TGTGCCAGTAGTATATTTACGGGGGGCCGTGGGGCCAACGTCCTGACTTTC. Translated, it gives CASSIFTGGRGANVLTF.

Concerning this clone itself: One end of the junction is discordant with germline, which a read error may explain. The J gene is TRBJ1-4, the V gene TRBV5-4; TRBD1 matches 8 bases. This CDR3 has 13 residues. Germline V CDR1 and CDR2: SGHNT, YYREEE (reference sequence). The CDR3 nucleotides read TGTGCCAGCAGCTTGGCCCGGACAGGGAATTGGGATTTT. Translated: CASSLARTGNWDF.

V and J are TRBV9 and TRBJ1-2, with D uncertain. Deletions cut 10 bases from V and 0 bases from J, with 25 bases between. Looked up from germline, CDR1 is SGDLS and CDR2 is YYNGEE. This CDR3 has 17 residues. The CDR3 DNA sequence: TGTGCCGGAGGTCCGGTACGGAAAGGCGCCTCTAACTATGGCTACACCTTC. Translation: CAGGPVRKGASNYGYTF.

The gene calls are TRBV12-2 and TRBJ1-1; no DNA check was done on the table's D call, TRBD1. TRBV12-2 is a documented pseudogene. The CDR3 is 16 residues long. The CDR3 DNA follows: TGTGCAAGTCGCCCCTCCGACAGGGGGCTCTGGACTGAAGCTTTCTTT. Its protein product is CASRPSDRGLWTEAFF.

The chain has TRBV19 and TRBJ2-2; D uncertain. The CDR3 spans 16 residues. Germline-derived CDR1 and CDR2 are LNHDA and SQIVND (reference sequence). Trimming took off 3 bases at V and 0 bases at J, with 11 bases between the two ends. CDR3 protein: CASSIRGPSNTGELFF. In DNA form, the CDR3 reads TGTGCCAGTAGTATTCGAGGTCCCTCGAACACCGGGGAGCTGTTTTTT.

The V and J genes are TRBV3-1 (or the pseudogene TRBV3-2) and TRBJ2-2; TRBD2 aligns across 10 bases. V was clipped by 6 bases and J by 11 bases; unmatched bases: 9. CDR1 and CDR2 from the germline V gene are LGHDT and YNNKEL (reference sequence). This CDR3 is 14 amino acids long. The CDR3 protein is CASRATSGVGELFF. The CDR3, as DNA: TGTGCCAGCAGGGCAACTAGCGGGGTCGGAGAGCTGTTTTTT.

The chain has TRBV18 and TRBJ2-7, with 9 nucleotides matching TRBD2. The junction had 2 bases not matched to a gene; V was cut back by 4 bases and J by 1 base. The CDR3 is 14 residues long. Germline values: CDR1 KGHSH, CDR2 LQKENI. CDR3 sequence reads: CASSQLAGSYEQYF. The DNA of the CDR3 is TGTGCCAGCTCACAGCTAGCGGGGTCCTACGAGCAGTACTTC.

The chain joins TRBV5-4 to TRBJ1-2; D remains unclear. CDR1 and CDR2 (germline): SGHNT, YYREEE (reference sequence). V lost 3 bases to trimming and J lost 4 bases, with 10 bases between them. The CDR3 has 13 residues. CDR3 DNA sequence: TGTGCCAGCAGCTCGAGGAGACTCTATGGCTACACCTTC. This translates into CASSSRRLYGYTF.

DNA of the CDR3: TGTGCCAGCAGCTTAGGAGGGGGTAGAGGGAATGAGCAGTTCTTC. Translation gives CASSLGGGRGNEQFF. This chain links TRBV7-9 with TRBJ2-1; possible D gene TRBD1, 6 bases. V was shortened by 1 base and J by 7 bases, with 14 bases between the two germline ends. Per germline, CDR1 SEHNR and CDR2 FQNEAQ (reference sequence). This CDR3 has 15 residues.